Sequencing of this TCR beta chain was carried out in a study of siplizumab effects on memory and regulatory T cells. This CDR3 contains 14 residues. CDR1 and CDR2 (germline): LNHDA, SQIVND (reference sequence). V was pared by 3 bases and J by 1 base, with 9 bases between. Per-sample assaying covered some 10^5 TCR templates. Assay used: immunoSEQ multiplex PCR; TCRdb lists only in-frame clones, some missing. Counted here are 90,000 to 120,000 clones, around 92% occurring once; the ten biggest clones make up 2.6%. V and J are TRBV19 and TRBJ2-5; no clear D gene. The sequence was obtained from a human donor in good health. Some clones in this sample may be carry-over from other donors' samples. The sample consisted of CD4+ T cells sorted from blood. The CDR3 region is CASSINSAQETQYF. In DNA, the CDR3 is TGTGCCAGTAGTATCAACAGCGCCCAAGAGACCCAGTACTTC.